This TCR beta chain comes out of a study of breast tumors, draining lymph nodes, adjacent tissues. Regarding the study as a whole: Compared with lymph nodes, tumors were less diverse; compared with nontumor tissue, more. The data were judged consistent with most tumor T cells coming from lymph node and expanding in tumor. The lymph node origin of tumor T cells was framed as consistent with a hypothesis, not demonstrated. Compared with basal-like, luminal-like tumors shared significantly more repertoire with nontumor tissue.

TCRdb passed the multiplex PCR reads through MiXCR, listing each CDR3 protein once. The repertoire holds some 130,000 distinct CDR3 sequences, 21% seen once, with 2% to 2.5% in the top ten. On this clonotype: Its antigen remains unidentified.

Samples came from axillary lymph nodes draining the breast cancer. Sequencing input: axillary lymph node tissue. The receptor was derived from a female donor with breast cancer. Some clones in this sample may be carry-over from other donors' samples.

CDR3 amino acids: CASRVGRGVYEQYF. CDR3 coding DNA: TGTGCCAGCCGTGTTGGGCGGGGCGTCTACGAGCAGTACTTC. This chain uses TRBV28 with TRBJ2-7; possible D gene TRBD2, 6 bases. Germline assignment: CDR1 MDHEN and CDR2 SYDVKM. The CDR3 is 14 amino acids. V was pared by 8 bases and J by 3 bases, with 17 bases between. Based on the CDR3 plus reference TRBV28 and TRBJ2-7, the full variable domain is DVKVTQSSRYLVKRTGEKVFLECVQDMDHENMFWYRQDPGLGLRLIYFSYDVKMKEKGDIPEGYSVSREKKERFSLILESASTNQTSMYLCASRVGRGVYEQYFGPGTRLTVT.